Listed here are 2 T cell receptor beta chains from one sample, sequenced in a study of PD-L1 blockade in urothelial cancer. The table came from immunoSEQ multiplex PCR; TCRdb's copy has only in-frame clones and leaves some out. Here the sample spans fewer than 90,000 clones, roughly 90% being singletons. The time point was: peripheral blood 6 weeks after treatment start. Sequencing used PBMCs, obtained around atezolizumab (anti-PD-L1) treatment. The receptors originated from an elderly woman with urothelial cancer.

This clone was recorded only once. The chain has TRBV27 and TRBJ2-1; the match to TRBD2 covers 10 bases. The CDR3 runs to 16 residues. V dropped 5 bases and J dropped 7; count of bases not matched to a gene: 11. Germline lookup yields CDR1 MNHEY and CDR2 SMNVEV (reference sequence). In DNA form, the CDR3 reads TGTGCCAGCAGTCCAAGAGCAGCGGGAGGGCGGAATGAGCAGTTCTTC. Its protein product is CASSPRAAGGRNEQFF.

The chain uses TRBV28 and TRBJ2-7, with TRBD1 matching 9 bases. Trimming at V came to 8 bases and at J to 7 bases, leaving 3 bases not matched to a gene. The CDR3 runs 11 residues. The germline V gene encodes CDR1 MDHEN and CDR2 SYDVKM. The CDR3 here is CASGTGMEQYF. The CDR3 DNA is TGTGCCAGCGGGACAGGGATGGAGCAGTACTTC.